The T cell receptor beta chain described here comes from a study of shared clonotypes between healthy human individuals. Across the study: There were three CD4 naive, three CD4 memory, two CD8 naive and one CD8 memory plates per donor.

Profiling relied on immunoSEQ multiplex PCR, and the TCRdb table lists in-frame clones only, not all of them. The data contain 2 million to 2.5 million clones, 95% of them singletons. This clone was observed once. Its antigen is unknown. Study-wide findings and caveats: Clonotypes not shared had lower generation probabilities than those common to all four donors.

The V end lost 0 bases, the J end lost 6 bases, and 8 bases lay between the germline ends. Germline lookup yields CDR1 SGHRS and CDR2 YFSETQ. The CDR3 is 13 residues long. The receptor was derived from a man aged 18 to 35 in good health. Sample: naive CD4+ T cells sorted from blood. Subset reported: CD45RA+ positively selected. The chain links TRBV5-1 to TRBJ2-3; D not certain. The CDR3 is CASSLGLGDTQYF. CDR3 coding DNA: TGCGCCAGCAGCTTGGGGCTGGGGGATACGCAGTATTTT.